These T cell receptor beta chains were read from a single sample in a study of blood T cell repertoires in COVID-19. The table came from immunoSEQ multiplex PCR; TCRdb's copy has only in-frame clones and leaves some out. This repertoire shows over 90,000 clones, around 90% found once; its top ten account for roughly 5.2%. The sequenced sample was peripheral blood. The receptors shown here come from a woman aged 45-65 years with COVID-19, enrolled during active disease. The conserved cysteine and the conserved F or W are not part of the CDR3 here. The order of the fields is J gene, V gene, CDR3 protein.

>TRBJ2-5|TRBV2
ASSLQGFWETQY
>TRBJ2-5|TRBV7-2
ASTSAIQETQY
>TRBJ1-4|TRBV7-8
ASSWGATNEKLF
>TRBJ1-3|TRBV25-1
ASSESGFGNTIY
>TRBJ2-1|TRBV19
ASSTNSGSYNEQF
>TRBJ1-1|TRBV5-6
ASSLARGRLNTEAF
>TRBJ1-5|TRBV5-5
ASSLEGQGRNQPQH
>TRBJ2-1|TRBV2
ASRYTGGEQF
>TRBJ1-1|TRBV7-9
ASSSRTGRAF
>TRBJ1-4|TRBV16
ASSQARTGWEKLF
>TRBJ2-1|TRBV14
ASSQGRVGNEQF
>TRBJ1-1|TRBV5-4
ASSSNRDTYFLVTEAF
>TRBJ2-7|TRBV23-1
ASSKTANRYEQY
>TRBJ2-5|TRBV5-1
ASSSLGGGRETQY
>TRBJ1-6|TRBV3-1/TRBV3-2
ASSPSGNSPLH
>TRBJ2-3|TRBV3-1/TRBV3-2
ASSQGTPGLAGDTDTQY
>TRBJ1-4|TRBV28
ASSGETLGEKLF
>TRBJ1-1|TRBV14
ASSPSGGFYTEAF
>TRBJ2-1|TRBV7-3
ASSLFGGEQF
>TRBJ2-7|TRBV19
ASSARTGWAYEQY
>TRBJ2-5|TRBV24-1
ATSDPGWETQY
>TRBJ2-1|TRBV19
ASSSGTKRNEQF
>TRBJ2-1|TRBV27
ASSLEGSSYNEQF
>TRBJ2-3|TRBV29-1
SAGGQYTDTQY
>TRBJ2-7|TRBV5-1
ASSPITDRAYEQY
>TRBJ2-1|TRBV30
AWSWAGAYNEQF
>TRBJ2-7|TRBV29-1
SVEAVGNRLSSYEQY
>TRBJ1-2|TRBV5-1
ASSLAGGDGYT
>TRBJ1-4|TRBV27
ASSHGEDEKLF
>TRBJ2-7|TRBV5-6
ASSFGRNEQY
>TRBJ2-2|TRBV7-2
ASSEQGFGELF
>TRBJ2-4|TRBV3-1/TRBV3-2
ASSQAGYGIQY
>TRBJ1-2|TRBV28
ASSLEYYGYT
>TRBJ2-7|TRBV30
AWRTGAEQY
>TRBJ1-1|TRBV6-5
ASRGTVNTEAF
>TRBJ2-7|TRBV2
ASSVQGLAGEQY
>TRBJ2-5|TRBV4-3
ASSPGTSGGAIEKETQY
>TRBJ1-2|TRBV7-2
ASSLGHRGSSYGYT
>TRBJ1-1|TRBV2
ASSEPGPWGQNTEAF
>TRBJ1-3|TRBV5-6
ASSLYGGYSGNTIY
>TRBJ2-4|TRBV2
ASSPRAGGENIQY
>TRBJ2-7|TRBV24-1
ATSDRTGIHEQY
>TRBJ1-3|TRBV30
GATGNTIY
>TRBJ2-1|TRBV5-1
ASSRGLAGSYNEQF
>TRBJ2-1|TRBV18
ASSPRGLYNEQF
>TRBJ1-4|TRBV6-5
ATGPGTGSEKLF
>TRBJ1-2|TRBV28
ASSLSASGTYGYT
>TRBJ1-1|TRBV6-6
ASSYSRQLNTEAF
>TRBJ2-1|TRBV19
ASSAAGVLEQF
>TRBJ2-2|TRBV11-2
ASSMTDLTGELF
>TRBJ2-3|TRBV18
ASSLDRGERYTQY
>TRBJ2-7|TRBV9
ASSDGLSYEQY
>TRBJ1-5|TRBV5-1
ASSPGQGSQPQH
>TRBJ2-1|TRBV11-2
ASSMGQGSYNEQF
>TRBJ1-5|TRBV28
ASSFMAGSQH